This TCR beta chain was found in a study of cytomegalovirus exposure and HLA in healthy donors. About the study: The platform used for the 95 to 150 validation repertoires matched that of the 600 to 800 first-cohort repertoires, a later analysis reported.

The CDR3 sequence is 15 residues long. V shed 7 bases and J 2 bases; nucleotides not matched to a gene: 7. Looked up from germline, CDR1 is MNHEY and CDR2 is SMNVEV (reference sequence). A word on this clone: The antigen is undetermined.

Study-level points and caveats: In the 120 validation repertoires, 94% of cluster scores exceeded 0, per a later analysis. The investigators catalogued 160 or so TCR beta chains as cytomegalovirus-associated.

Some clones are missing from TCRdb's copy, which holds only in-frame ones; the method was immunoSEQ multiplex PCR. Of under 50,000 clones in the sample, approximately 95% were seen once. The sequence was collected from a woman aged 18 to 35 in good health and CMV-seropositive. Source material: PBMCs. The rearrangement joins TRBV27 to TRBJ2-1, with 8 nucleotides matching TRBD1. For the CDR3, the DNA is TGTGCCAGCACCCCGAGGACAGGGCCCTACAATGAGCAGTTCTTC. Translation: CASTPRTGPYNEQFF.